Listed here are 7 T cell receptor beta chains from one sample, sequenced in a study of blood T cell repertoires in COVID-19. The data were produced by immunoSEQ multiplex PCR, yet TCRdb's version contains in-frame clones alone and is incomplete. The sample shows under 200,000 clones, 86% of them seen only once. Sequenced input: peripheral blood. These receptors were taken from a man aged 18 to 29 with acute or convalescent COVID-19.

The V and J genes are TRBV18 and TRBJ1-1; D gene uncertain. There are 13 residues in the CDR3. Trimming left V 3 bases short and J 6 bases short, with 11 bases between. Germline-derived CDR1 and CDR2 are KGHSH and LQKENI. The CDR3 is CASSPLKLSEAFF. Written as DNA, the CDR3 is TGTGCCAGCTCACCCCTGAAGCTCTCTGAAGCTTTCTTT.

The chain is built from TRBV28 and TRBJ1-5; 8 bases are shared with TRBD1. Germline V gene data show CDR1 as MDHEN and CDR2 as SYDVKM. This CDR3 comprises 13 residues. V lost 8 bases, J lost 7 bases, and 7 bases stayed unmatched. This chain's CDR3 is CASLQGEVQPQHF. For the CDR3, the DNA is TGTGCCAGCTTACAGGGGGAGGTCCAGCCCCAGCATTTT.

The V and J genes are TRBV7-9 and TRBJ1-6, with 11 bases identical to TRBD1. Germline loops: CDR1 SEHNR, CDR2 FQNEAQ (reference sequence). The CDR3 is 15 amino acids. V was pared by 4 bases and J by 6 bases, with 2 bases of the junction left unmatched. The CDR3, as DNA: TGTGCCAGCAGCTGGGGGACAGGGGGTAATTCACCCCTCCACTTT. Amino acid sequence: CASSWGTGGNSPLHF.

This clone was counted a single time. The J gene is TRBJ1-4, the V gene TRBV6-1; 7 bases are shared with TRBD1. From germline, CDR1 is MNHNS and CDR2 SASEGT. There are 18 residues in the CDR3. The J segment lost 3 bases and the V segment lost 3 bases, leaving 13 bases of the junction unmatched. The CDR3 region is CASSEAAGGFNSNEKLFF. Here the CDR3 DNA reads TGTGCCAGCAGTGAGGCCGCAGGGGGATTTAATTCTAATGAAAAACTGTTTTTT.

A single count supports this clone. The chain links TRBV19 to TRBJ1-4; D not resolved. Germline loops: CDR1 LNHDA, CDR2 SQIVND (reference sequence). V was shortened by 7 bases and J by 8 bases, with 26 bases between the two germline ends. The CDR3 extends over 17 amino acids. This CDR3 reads CASMEELNPRRKEKLFF. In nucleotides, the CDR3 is TGTGCCAGTATGGAGGAATTAAACCCCCGAAGGAAAGAAAAACTGTTTTTT.

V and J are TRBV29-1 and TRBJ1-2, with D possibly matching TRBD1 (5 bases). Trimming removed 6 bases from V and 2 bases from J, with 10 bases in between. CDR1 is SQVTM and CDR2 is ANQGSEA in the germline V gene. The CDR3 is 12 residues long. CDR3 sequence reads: CSVTDTNYGYTF. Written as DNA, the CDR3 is TGCAGCGTGACGGACACCAACTATGGCTACACCTTC.

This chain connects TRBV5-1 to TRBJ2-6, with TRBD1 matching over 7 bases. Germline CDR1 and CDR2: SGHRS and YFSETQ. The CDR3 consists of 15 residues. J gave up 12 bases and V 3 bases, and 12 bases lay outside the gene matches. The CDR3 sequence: CASSSSGTASTVLTF. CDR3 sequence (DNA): TGCGCCAGCAGCTCCTCCGGGACAGCGAGTACCGTCCTGACTTTC.